This TCR beta chain was profiled in a study of beta chain features in type 1 diabetes. General study points: In every one of the four CD4+ subsets, TCRB CDR3s were moderately but significantly shorter in Type 1 diabetes patients.

The CDR3 contains 13 residues. Germline assignment: CDR1 SGHRS and CDR2 YFSETQ. With V trimmed by 2 bases and J by 8 bases, 2 bases remained unmatched. The isolated RNA, all of it, was reverse transcribed, so expressed TCRB transcripts were what got sequenced. The protocol was immunoSEQ multiplex PCR, while the TCRdb copy is restricted to in-frame clones and leaves out a portion. The profile shows a few hundred thousand clones, about 32% of them singletons. CD4+ naive, central memory, regulatory and stem cell-like memory subsets were isolated by sorting on CD45RO/CCR7/CD25/CD127/CD95/CD27. A remark on this clone: The antigen is undetermined.

This receptor was identified in a man aged 18-30 years in good health. The specimen sequenced was naive CD4+ T cells from blood. The V call is TRBV5-1, the J call TRBJ1-1, with 11 bases lining up with TRBD1. The CDR3 here is CASSLGTGGEAFF. CDR3 DNA: TGCGCCAGCAGCTTAGGGACAGGGGGAGAAGCTTTCTTT.